This T cell receptor beta chain originates from a study of control samples from healthy donors and cancer patients. Germline loops: CDR1 SEHNR, CDR2 FQNEAQ (reference sequence). V was cut by 1 base and J by 6 bases, with 13 bases left in between. CDR3 length: 15 residues. Method: immunoSEQ multiplex PCR; TCRdb's copy keeps in-frame clones and lacks some. The sample holds 80,000 to 100,000 clones; almost 90% are singletons and the top ten take 14%. The origin of this receptor is a man younger than 40 in good health. Sequenced input: blood. The chain couples TRBV7-9 to TRBJ2-1; perhaps TRBD2 as D (7 bases). This chain's CDR3 is CASSLVGGPFNEQFF. The CDR3, as DNA: TGTGCCAGCAGCTTAGTCGGGGGGCCCTTCAATGAGCAGTTCTTC. The full variable domain, its missing parts supplied by reference TRBV7-9 and TRBJ2-1, is DTGVSQNPRHKITKRGQNVTFRCDPISEHNRLYWYRQTLGQGPEFLTYFQNEAQLEKSRLLSDRFSAERPKGSFSTLEIQRTEQGDSAMYLCASSLVGGPFNEQFFGPGTRLTVL.